This T cell receptor (beta chain) came from a study of low-dose radiotherapy and immunotherapy resistance in tumors. Looking at the study overall: Individuals in Cohort 2 had 1 Gy per fraction every two weeks, adding up to 13 Gy over 26 weeks. Every two weeks, cyclophosphamide 200 mg/m2 was infused one day before radiation plus immunotherapy.

This clonotype was counted ten times or more. With TRAV- and TRBV-specific primers, first-strand cDNA was made, covering the alpha and beta chains. A roughly 20-cycle PCR with a constant-region primer and V-primer adapter amplified TCRs. Isolated mRNA was amplified by in vitro transcription. TCRdb analysed the reads with MiXCR anew, one entry per CDR3 protein. The table records tens of thousands of distinct CDR3 sequences, 9.4% of them present only once. Documented time point: before trial treatment. Eligible patients had advanced solid tumors lacking tumor-infiltrating lymphocytes. Per the germline V gene, CDR1 is LGHDT and CDR2 is YNNKEL (reference sequence). This CDR3 is 11 amino acids long. The V end lost 5 bases, the J end lost 9 bases, and 8 bases lay between the germline ends.

This specimen consisted of PBMCs, obtained before treatment. The V and J genes are TRBV3-1 and TRBJ2-1; tentatively, D is TRBD1 (6 bases). This TCR was recovered from a male donor with prostate cancer. The CDR3 sequence is CASSTRGEQFF. CDR3 nucleotides: TGTGCCAGCAGCACCAGGGGTGAGCAGTTCTTC.